Listed below are T cell receptor beta chains from one sample, sequenced in a study of T cells in Graves' hyperthyroidism and ophthalmopathy. One entry per CDR3 protein results from TCRdb running MiXCR on the multiplex PCR reads. The sample holds 450,000 to 700,000 distinct CDR3 sequences, more than 45% seen once. Sequencing was carried out using peripheral blood or thyroid tissue (not recorded which). These receptors were obtained from a young woman with Graves' hyperthyroidism. The CDR3 runs from the conserved cysteine through the conserved F or W. Each record gives: clone size, CDR3 length, J gene, D gene, V gene, CDR3 DNA, CDR3 protein. A D gene is named only where the DNA matches it firmly. Clone size, where shown, is once, few, many, or a class for clones that have expanded.

>few|15|TRBJ2-7|TRBD2|TRBV24-1
TGTGCCACCAGTGGTCTAGCGGGAAACTCCTACGAGCAGTACTTC
CATSGLAGNSYEQYF
>many|15|TRBJ2-1|TRBD1|TRBV6-4
TGTGCCAGCAGTGACTCGACAGGGGGCTACAATGAGCAGTTCTTC
CASSDSTGGYNEQFF
>many|15|TRBJ2-7|TRBD1|TRBV5-1
TGCGCCAGCAGCATATCCAGACAGGGAGCCTACGAGCAGTACTTC
CASSISRQGAYEQYF
>many|15|TRBJ2-5|TRBD2|TRBV7-7
TGTGCCAGCAGCGCCCTAGCGGGAGTGCGAGAGACCCAGTACTTC
CASSALAGVRETQYF
>many|17|TRBJ1-5|.|TRBV5-1
TGCGCCAGCAGCTTGGGGGTTCCCAGCGCTGGGAATCAGCCCCAGCATTTT
CASSLGVPSAGNQPQHF
>.|16|TRBJ2-3|TRBD1|TRBV20-1
TGCAGTGCTCCTAAACTGGGACAGGGGGGGAGAGGTACGCAGTATTTT
CSAPKLGQGGRGTQYF
>.|13|TRBJ2-5|TRBD2|TRBV29-1
TGCAGCCTTAGCGGGAGAGGGCAAGAGACCCAGTACTTC
CSLSGRGQETQYF
>.|14|TRBJ2-2|TRBD1|TRBV7-6
TGTGCCAGCAGCAGCCATGGGGACAGGGGGGAGCTGTTTTTT
CASSSHGDRGELFF
>many|17|TRBJ2-7|TRBD1|TRBV10-1
TGCGCCAGCACCTCACGGGACAGGGGGCGAAAAAAAGGCGAGCAGTACTTC
CASTSRDRGRKKGEQYF
>.|14|TRBJ2-5|.|TRBV4-1
TGCGCCAGCAGCTCGGGACGCCTAGGGGAGACCCAGTACTTC
CASSSGRLGETQYF
>many|14|TRBJ1-1|.|TRBV11-2
TGTGCCAGCAGCCAAGGACGAGGGGGGACTGAAGCTTTCTTT
CASSQGRGGTEAFF
>many|15|TRBJ1-2|TRBD1|TRBV6-5
TGTGCCAGCAGAGCGGACAGGGAGGCTAACTATGGCTACACCTTC
CASRADREANYGYTF
>many|14|TRBJ2-2|.|TRBV7-7
TGTGCCAGCTCGTCCGGGACCCTCACCGGGGAGCTGTTTTTT
CASSSGTLTGELFF
>many|11|TRBJ1-1|.|TRBV7-2
TGTGCCAGCAGCGTGAGCCCTGAAGCTTTCTTT
CASSVSPEAFF
>.|15|TRBJ2-7|.|TRBV20-1
TGCAGTGCTAGGCCCGGGACCCAGAATTACTACGGGCAGTACTTC
CSARPGTQNYYGQYF
>.|12|TRBJ1-2|.|TRBV7-9
TGTGCCAGCAGCCCGACAGACGGGGGCTACACCTTC
CASSPTDGGYTF
>many|15|TRBJ1-2|.|TRBV29-1
TGCAGCGCACAGTCCGGGGGCGAAGTTCCCTATGGCTACACCTTC
CSAQSGGEVPYGYTF
>.|12|TRBJ1-2|TRBD1|TRBV20-1
TGCAGTGCTAAACAGGGGAACTATGGCTACACCTTC
CSAKQGNYGYTF
>.|14|TRBJ1-2|TRBD1|TRBV7-2
TGTGCCAGCAGCCGCCCTTGGACAGGGGATGGCTACACCTTC
CASSRPWTGDGYTF
>.|19|TRBJ1-1|.|TRBV4-1
TGCGCCAGCAGCCACGGGTTGTTGGGACGGAGAAAGATAGGCACTGAAGCTTTCTTT
CASSHGLLGRRKIGTEAFF
>many|15|TRBJ2-5|TRBD1|TRBV18
TGTGCCAGCTCGGCTTTGGGACAGAACCAAGAGACCCAGTACTTC
CASSALGQNQETQYF
>many|14|TRBJ1-6|.|TRBV19
TGTGCCAGTAGGACGGGACCCTATAATTCACCCCTCCACTTT
CASRTGPYNSPLHF
>many|13|TRBJ2-5|TRBD2|TRBV6-5
TGTGCCAGCAATCTGGGGGGGTCGGAGACCCAGTACTTC
CASNLGGSETQYF
>.|14|TRBJ2-5|TRBD1|TRBV5-1
TGCGCCAGCAGCTTGGAGGGGGCTTGGGAGACCCAGTACTTC
CASSLEGAWETQYF
>many|13|TRBJ1-3|.|TRBV7-9
TGTGCCAGCAGCTTAGGCGGGGCGGACACCATATATTTT
CASSLGGADTIYF
>.|16|TRBJ1-6|.|TRBV10-3
TGTGCCATCAGCGAAGTTTGGGCAGGGGAAGGCTCACCCCTCCACTTT
CAISEVWAGEGSPLHF
>many|12|TRBJ1-2|.|TRBV30
TGTGCCTGGAGTGTATCAGGGGATGGCTACACCTTC
CAWSVSGDGYTF
>few|15|TRBJ2-1|TRBD2|TRBV2
TGTGCCAGCAGCTTGACTAGCGGAGGTAACAATGAGCAGTTCTTC
CASSLTSGGNNEQFF
>many|16|TRBJ2-5|TRBD2|TRBV12-3/TRBV12-4
TGTGCCAGCAGCCCCGTGTTAGCGGGCGACCAAGAGACCCAGTACTTC
CASSPVLAGDQETQYF
>many|13|TRBJ2-7|TRBD1|TRBV7-9
TGTGCCAGCAGCGACAGGGGCCTAAACGAGCAGTACTTC
CASSDRGLNEQYF
>many|16|TRBJ2-7|.|TRBV7-2
TGTGCCAGCAGCTTAGGTCTAGCGACAAGCTCCTACGAGCAGTACTTC
CASSLGLATSSYEQYF
>.|14|TRBJ2-1|TRBD2|TRBV7-9
TGTGCCAGCATGGTACTAGCGGGAGTCAATGAGCAGTTCTTC
CASMVLAGVNEQFF
>.|16|TRBJ2-5|TRBD1|TRBV7-9
TGTGCCAGCAGTACGGACCGGGACAGGGGAGGAGAGACCCAGTACTTC
CASSTDRDRGGETQYF
>.|16|TRBJ2-1|TRBD2|TRBV2
TGTGCCAGCAGCGAAGAAGGACTAGCGGGATCGATTGAGCAGTTCTTC
CASSEEGLAGSIEQFF
>.|13|TRBJ2-7|TRBD2|TRBV24-1
TGTGCCATCAAATTAGCGGGAGACTACGAGCAGTACTTC
CAIKLAGDYEQYF
>few|15|TRBJ2-5|TRBD1|TRBV27
TGTGCCAGCAGTCTGGGACAGGGGGCGAGTGAGACCCAGTACTTC
CASSLGQGASETQYF
>.|16|TRBJ1-2|.|TRBV10-3
TGTGCCATCAGAATGGCGGGCTCCCCCTCGTATGCCCACTACACCTTC
CAIRMAGSPSYAHYTF
>many|14|TRBJ2-7|.|TRBV7-8
TGTGCCAGCAGCGCCACTCTAGGGCGCGGCGAGCAGTACTTC
CASSATLGRGEQYF
>.|12|TRBJ1-2|TRBD1|TRBV7-9
TGTGCCGGCAGCTTTAACAGGGGGGGCTACACCTTC
CAGSFNRGGYTF
>many|15|TRBJ1-1|.|TRBV20-1
TGCAGTGCCGTGGTAGAGGGATTTGGGGACACTGAAGCTTTCTTT
CSAVVEGFGDTEAFF
>.|14|TRBJ2-7|.|TRBV29-1
TGCAGCTTAGAGCTTCCCGCGAGCTCCTACGAGCAGTACTTC
CSLELPASSYEQYF
>many|14|TRBJ1-1|.|TRBV12-5
TGTGCTAGTGTTTTCGGCGGAATGAACACTGAAGCTTTCTTT
CASVFGGMNTEAFF
>many|17|TRBJ2-6|.|TRBV25-1
TGTGCCAGCAGCGATGACAGGATCCTCTCTGGGGCCAACGTCCTGACTTTC
CASSDDRILSGANVLTF
>many|13|TRBJ1-1|.|TRBV20-1
TGCAGTGCTAGTACAGGACAGTTCACTGAAGCTTTCTTT
CSASTGQFTEAFF
>.|13|TRBJ2-7|.|TRBV5-4
TGTGCCAGCGCAGTCGGGACTCTCTACGAGCAGTACTTC
CASAVGTLYEQYF
>few|12|TRBJ2-7|.|TRBV6-2/TRBV6-3
TGTGCCAGCAGCGAACGCTCCTACGAGCAGTACTTC
CASSERSYEQYF
>.|16|TRBJ2-5|TRBD1|TRBV2
TGTGCCAGCAGGCCCGGTTATGGGACAGGGGGGAAGACCCAGTACTTC
CASRPGYGTGGKTQYF
>few|13|TRBJ1-1|.|TRBV7-9
TGTGCCAGCAGCCCCGGGAGTAGCACTGAAGCTTTCTTT
CASSPGSSTEAFF
>many|11|TRBJ1-4|.|TRBV19
TGTGCCAGTAACTCGAATGAAAAACTGTTTTTT
CASNSNEKLFF
>many|17|TRBJ1-2|.|TRBV4-2
TGTGCCAGCAGCCAACCCCTTAGCGGCGAGACTAACTATGGCTACACCTTC
CASSQPLSGETNYGYTF
>few|15|TRBJ1-5|.|TRBV29-1
TGCAGCGTTGTCTCGATGGGGGGCGATGACAACTACGAGCATTTT
CSVVSMGGDDNYEHF
>many|13|TRBJ2-3|TRBD2|TRBV29-1
TGCAGCGTTGAGGTCGGGAGGAGGGATACGCAGTATTTT
CSVEVGRRDTQYF
>many|14|TRBJ2-5|TRBD1|TRBV2
TGTGCCAGCAATCGACAGGGGTCAGGAGAGACCCAGTACTTC
CASNRQGSGETQYF
>many|15|TRBJ2-7|TRBD2|TRBV9
TGTGCCAGCAGCGTAGATACTAGCGGGAGCGACGAGCAGTACTTC
CASSVDTSGSDEQYF
>.|18|TRBJ2-5|TRBD2|TRBV7-2
TGTGCCAGCAGCTTAGTGGTGGGCCTAGCGGGGATCCAAGAGACCCAATACTTC
CASSLVVGLAGIQETQYF
>many|15|TRBJ1-2|.|TRBV5-8
TGTGCCAGCAGCTTGCCGACGGGAGGGTTGTATGGCTACACCTTC
CASSLPTGGLYGYTF